The 27 T cell receptor beta chains given below trace back to one sample, sequenced in a study of spatial heterogeneity in lung cancer (dated by TCRdb to between 2018 and 2021). What the work shows at the level of the full study, not this receptor alone: The number of expanded intratumoral alpha and beta TCRs correlated with the tumor nonsynonymous mutation count.

No antigen is known for these receptors. Library creation used 5' RACE. The sample was run on a NextSeq 500. TCRdb reprocessing: public reads trimmed at Q25 with fastp, clones called with MiXCR, in-frame beta chains kept. Rows with one shared CDR3 protein collapse into an entry with the most common genes and DNA. This sample has about 17,000 distinct CDR3 sequences in its table, and roughly 6.2% of those were observed once. The ten largest clones add up to roughly 6.6% of the sample. The time point label, read with the paper, signifies: sample taken at primary tumor resection. The sequencing here drew on lung tumor tissue, taken at surgery. All receptors come from a male donor with early-stage non-small cell lung cancer.

This clonotype showed up many times. Since the library was made to target alpha chains, this beta chain is a stray read and its abundance is not meaningful. The V and J genes are TRBV28 and TRBJ2-7; D gene unclear. Germline values: CDR1 MDHEN, CDR2 SYDVKM. CDR3 length: 14 amino acids. The V and J ends lost 4 bases and 0 bases respectively, with 10 bases between them. The CDR3: CASSSSLPSYEQYF. The CDR3 coding sequence is TGTGCCAGCAGTTCCTCGTTACCCTCCTACGAGCAGTACTTC.

This clonotype was recorded many times. Since the library was made to target alpha chains, this beta chain is a stray read and its abundance is not meaningful. The J gene is TRBJ2-5, the V gene TRBV5-1; TRBD2 aligns across 7 bases. CDR1 SGHRS and CDR2 YFSETQ come from the germline V gene. Trimming removed 2 bases from V and 2 bases from J; junction bases left unmatched: 3. CDR3 size: 14 residues. CDR3: CASSLAGPQETQYF. The CDR3 bases are TGCGCCAGCAGCTTAGCGGGACCTCAAGAGACCCAGTACTTC.

Only one count was recorded for this clonotype. Since the library was made to target alpha chains, this beta chain is a stray read and its abundance is not meaningful. The rearrangement links TRBV20-1 to TRBJ2-7; 10 nucleotides agree with TRBD2. Trimming took 1 base from V and 2 from J; bases not matched to a gene: 8. The CDR3 has 16 residues. Germline V gene data show CDR1 as DFQATT and CDR2 as SNEGSKA (reference sequence). CDR3 loop: CSARGGASGRAYEQYF. In DNA, the CDR3 is TGCAGTGCTAGAGGGGGAGCTAGCGGGAGAGCCTACGAGCAGTACTTC.

This clonotype is medium-sized in the sample. Because the library targeted alpha chains, this beta chain is an off-target read whose size means little. The chain links TRBV27 to TRBJ1-2, with D unclear. Germline V gene data show CDR1 as MNHEY and CDR2 as SMNVEV (reference sequence). CDR3 length equals 13 residues. Deletions cut 2 bases from V and 2 bases from J, with 6 bases between. The CDR3: CASSLEGNYGYTF. The CDR3 DNA reads as TGTGCCAGCAGTTTAGAAGGGAACTATGGCTACACCTTC.

This clonotype was counted only a few times. Since it is a stray read in a library aimed at alpha chains, this beta chain has a size that is not meaningful. The chain employs TRBV5-8 and TRBJ1-1, with TRBD1 matching 9 bases. Per the germline V gene, CDR1 is SGHTS and CDR2 is YDEGEE. J gave up 4 bases and V 3 bases, and 4 bases lay outside the gene matches. CDR3 length: 14 amino acids. The CDR3 DNA follows: TGTGCCAGCAGCTCACAGGGGGCGAGCACTGAAGCTTTCTTT. As protein: CASSSQGASTEAFF.

As regards this clonotype: Because the library targeted alpha chains, this beta chain is an off-target read whose size means little. The chain joins TRBV11-2 to TRBJ2-7; D may be TRBD2 (5 bases). Germline V gene data show CDR1 as SGHAT and CDR2 as FQNNGV. The CDR3 consists of 15 residues. Trimming shortened V by 0 bases and J by 0 bases, and 9 bases separated the two germline ends. CDR3 region: CASSLEAGSSYEQYF. CDR3 DNA: TGTGCCAGCAGCTTAGAGGCGGGCAGCTCCTACGAGCAGTACTTC.

As concerns this clonotype: As an off-target read in a library built for alpha chains, this beta chain has a frequency of little significance. J is TRBJ1-1 and V is TRBV3-1; D is unclear. V gave up 2 bases and J gave up 2 bases, with 6 bases separating them. There are 13 residues in the CDR3. Germline lookup yields CDR1 LGHDT and CDR2 YNNKEL (reference sequence). As DNA, the CDR3 is TGTGCCAGCAGCCAATCTACTAACACTGAAGCTTTCTTT. This translates into CASSQSTNTEAFF.

The sample holds a few counts of this clonotype. A library prepared for alpha chains yielded this beta chain as an off-target read; its size is of little meaning. The chain employs TRBV5-4 and TRBJ2-5; D unresolved. Germline CDR1 reads SGHNT; CDR2 reads YYREEE (reference sequence). V lost 4 bases and J lost 2, with 12 bases in between. The CDR3 is 14 residues long. CDR3 coding DNA: TGTGCCAGCAGCCTACAACTGGGGCAAGAGACCCAGTACTTC. Its translation: CASSLQLGQETQYF.

In its sample, this clonotype was seen many times. This beta chain turned up in a library designed for alpha chains; as an off-target read, its abundance says little. This rearrangement joins TRBV27 to TRBJ2-5; D perhaps matches TRBD1 (6 bases). The CDR3 is 12 amino acids. V gave up 8 bases and J gave up 4 bases, with 11 bases separating them. Germline V CDR1 and CDR2: MNHEY, SMNVEV (reference sequence). The CDR3 DNA follows: TGTGCCAGCGCGGACAGAGGAGAGACCCAGTACTTC. Translation: CASADRGETQYF.

This clonotype came up many times. This beta chain is an off-target read within a library intended for alpha chains, so its frequency means little. The V call is TRBV20-1, the J call TRBJ2-7; 7 bases agree with TRBD1. The CDR3 is made up of 15 amino acids. Germline values: CDR1 DFQATT, CDR2 SNEGSKA (reference sequence). The V segment lost 4 bases and the J segment 7 bases; nucleotides outside the gene matches: 16. This chain's CDR3 is CSAIRPQGRSREQYF. The CDR3 DNA follows: TGCAGTGCTATCAGACCACAGGGGCGATCTCGGGAGCAGTACTTC.

This clonotype occurred many times. In a library made to pick up alpha chains, this beta chain is a stray read with a size that means little. CDR3 sequence (DNA): TGCAGTGCTGGGACAGGACCTTATGGCTACACCTTC. Its translation: CSAGTGPYGYTF. The chain recombines TRBV20-1 with TRBJ1-2; the match to TRBD1 covers 8 bases. The CDR3 has 12 amino acids. V dropped 5 bases and J dropped 5; count of bases not matched to a gene: 4. CDR1 and CDR2 from the germline V gene are DFQATT and SNEGSKA (reference sequence).

Note on this clonotype: This beta chain is a stray read from a library made for alpha chains; its abundance is not meaningful. The V call is TRBV6-5, the J call TRBJ1-1; the match to TRBD1 covers 9 bases. V was clipped by 5 bases and J by 1 base; unmatched bases: 17. The CDR3 extends over 19 amino acids. CDR1 is MNHEY, CDR2 SVGAGI, per germline. This chain's CDR3 is CASSGYPVATGGRNTEAFF. The CDR3 DNA is TGTGCCAGCAGTGGGTACCCTGTCGCGACAGGGGGACGGAACACTGAAGCTTTCTTT.

This clonotype was seen repeatedly, ten times or more. This beta chain is a stray read from a library made for alpha chains; its abundance is not meaningful. This sequence joins TRBV12-5 and TRBJ1-1, with TRBD1 matching over 10 bases. The J segment lost 4 bases and the V segment lost 6 bases, leaving 8 bases of the junction unmatched. Germline CDR1 LGHNT, CDR2 FRNRAP. The CDR3 has 15 residues. The CDR3 here is CASGDHRTGGTEAFF. CDR3 DNA sequence: TGTGCTAGTGGGGACCACCGGACAGGGGGCACTGAAGCTTTCTTT.

This clonotype has ten or more counts. This beta chain is a stray sequence in a library constructed for alpha chains; its clone size is not meaningful. The CDR3 here is CASSNRTGLAGDEQFF. DNA of the CDR3: TGTGCCAGCAGTAACCGAACGGGACTAGCGGGCGATGAGCAGTTCTTC. The chain has TRBV6-6 and TRBJ2-1; TRBD2 matches 12 bases. CDR1 is MNHNY, CDR2 SVGAGI, per germline (reference sequence). The CDR3 has 16 residues. The V and J ends lost 5 bases and 8 bases, in that order; junction bases with no gene match: 10.

This clonotype was recorded many times. Found in a library prepared for alpha chains, this beta chain is an off-target read, and its abundance has little meaning. The rearrangement joins TRBV9 to TRBJ2-7; 14 bases fit TRBD2. Germline V gene data show CDR1 as SGDLS and CDR2 as YYNGEE. The CDR3 has 18 amino acids. Unmatched junction bases numbered 10, after V lost 3 bases and J lost 2 bases. CDR3 coding DNA: TGTGCCAGCAGCGCAGTACCCTCGACTAGCGGGGGGGCCTACGAGCAGTACTTC. This translates into CASSAVPSTSGGAYEQYF.

There are many counts of this clonotype. Because the library targeted alpha chains, this beta chain is an off-target read whose size means little. This chain connects TRBV5-4 to TRBJ2-2; TRBD1 agrees at 7 bases. Unmatched junction bases numbered 8, after V lost 2 bases and J lost 1 base. Germline V gene lookup returns CDR1 SGHNT and CDR2 YYREEE (reference sequence). This CDR3 region has 17 residues. This CDR3 reads CASSLNRGAGNTGELFF. CDR3 bases: TGTGCCAGCAGCTTAAACAGGGGCGCGGGGAACACCGGGGAGCTGTTTTTT.

This clonotype was recorded at least ten times. This beta chain was picked up by a library intended for alpha chains and is off target, so its count carries little meaning. The chain is built from TRBV7-9 and TRBJ2-7; D is undetermined. The V gene's germline CDR1 is SEHNR and CDR2 FQNEAQ (reference sequence). The CDR3 totals 14 residues. V was pared by 2 bases and J by 0 bases, with 8 bases between. As DNA, the CDR3 is TGTGCCAGCAGCTTAAGAGGCTTCTCCTACGAGCAGTACTTC. Amino acids: CASSLRGFSYEQYF.

This clonotype has ten or more counts. This beta chain is a stray sequence in a library constructed for alpha chains; its clone size is not meaningful. The chain has TRBV28 and TRBJ2-2; D tentatively fits TRBD1 or TRBD2 (5 bases each). The CDR3 runs to 14 residues. Germline-derived CDR1 and CDR2 are MDHEN and SYDVKM. V dropped 9 bases and J dropped 7 bases, with 18 bases sitting between them. CDR3 sequence: CASMKGRSYGELFF. The CDR3 DNA reads as TGTGCCAGTATGAAGGGACGCTCATACGGGGAGCTGTTTTTT.

This clonotype appeared many times. Since it is a stray read in a library aimed at alpha chains, this beta chain has a size that is not meaningful. The chain uses TRBV10-3 and TRBJ2-1, with D possibly being TRBD2 (5 bases). V dropped 6 bases and J dropped 0 bases, with 9 bases sitting between them. Germline V gives CDR1 ENHRY, CDR2 SYGVKD. There are 14 residues in the CDR3. DNA of the CDR3: TGTGCCATCAGGGGTAGCGTCTCCTACAATGAGCAGTTCTTC. Protein sequence: CAIRGSVSYNEQFF.

A word on this clonotype: This beta chain is a stray read from a library made for alpha chains; its abundance is not meaningful. The chain employs TRBV7-2 and TRBJ2-7, with TRBD2 matching 14 bases. The V gene end was trimmed by 5 bases and the J gene end by 9 bases; junction bases not matched to a gene: 6. The CDR3 sequence is 14 residues long. Germline V CDR1 and CDR2: SGHTA, FQGNSA. The CDR3 region has the DNA TGTGCCAGCAGCCCGGGACTAGCGGGGGCCGGGCAGTACTTC. It encodes CASSPGLAGAGQYF. The full variable domain, with the rest looked up from reference TRBV7-2 and TRBJ2-7, is GAGVSQSPSNKVTEKGKDVELRCDPISGHTALYWYRQSLGQGLEFLIYFQGNSAPDKSGLPSDRFSAERTGGSVSTLTIQRTQQEDSAVYLCASSPGLAGAGQYFGPGTRLTVT.

This clonotype was counted at least ten times. The library was built for alpha chains, so this beta chain is an off-target read and its size means little. This chain joins TRBV29-1 and TRBJ1-1, with D hard to call. V lost 6 bases, J lost 7 bases, and 15 bases lay in between. Germline assignment: CDR1 SQVTM and CDR2 ANQGSEA. The CDR3 consists of 12 residues. The CDR3 bases are TGCAGCGTACGTGGGGAAGTCGGTGAAGCTTTCTTT. It yields the protein CSVRGEVGEAFF. The full variable domain, completed using reference TRBV29-1 and TRBJ1-1, is SAVISQKPSRDICQRGTSLTIQCQVDSQVTMMFWYRQQPGQSLTLIATANQGSEATYESGFVIDKFPISRPNLTFSTLTVSNMSPEDSSIYLCSVRGEVGEAFFGQGTRLTVV.

This clonotype has a count of ten or more. Within a library made for alpha chains, this beta chain is off target, and its count is uninformative. This rearrangement joins TRBV10-3 to TRBJ2-7; TRBD2 matches at 7 bases. With V trimmed by 11 bases and J by 0 bases, 13 bases remained unmatched. Germline values: CDR1 ENHRY, CDR2 SYGVKD. The CDR3 has 15 amino acids. The CDR3 spells CASRAGGGSSYEQYF. The CDR3 DNA reads as TGTGCCTCTCGAGCCGGCGGGGGAAGCTCCTACGAGCAGTACTTC.

This clonotype was seen many times. The library was designed around alpha chains, so this beta chain is a stray read whose abundance carries little weight. The V gene is TRBV24-1, the J gene TRBJ2-1; 8 bases are a match to TRBD1. The CDR3 runs to 16 residues. The V gene end was trimmed by 4 bases and the J gene end by 3 bases; junction bases not matched to a gene: 7. Germline CDR1 reads KGHDR; CDR2 reads SFDVKD. As DNA, the CDR3 is TGTGCCACCAGTGAACCTCAGGGGGCTCTCTACAATGAGCAGTTCTTC. It specifies CATSEPQGALYNEQFF.

This clonotype was found many times. This beta chain lies outside the target of a library built for alpha chains; its clone size means little. The chain uses TRBV28 and TRBJ1-2; 12 positions agree with TRBD1. CDR1 and CDR2 (germline): MDHEN, SYDVKM. V lost 6 bases and J lost 5; bases outside the gene matches: 10. The CDR3 loop spans 16 amino acids. The CDR3 DNA reads TGTGCCAGCAGGATTTCCGGGACAGGGGGCTTATATGGCTACACCTTC. Its translation: CASRISGTGGLYGYTF.

This clonotype was picked up many times. As an off-target read in a library built for alpha chains, this beta chain has a frequency of little significance. V and J are TRBV29-1 and TRBJ2-2, with a weak D call TRBD1 (6 bases). The CDR3 runs 14 residues. Germline CDR1 is SQVTM and CDR2 is ANQGSEA. Trimming took 4 bases from V and 0 from J, leaving 9 bases between them. CDR3 sequence: CSVGGQPNTGELFF. DNA for the CDR3: TGCAGCGTTGGAGGACAGCCGAACACCGGGGAGCTGTTTTTT.

Comments on this clonotype: This beta chain lies outside the target of a library built for alpha chains; its clone size means little. The chain has TRBV7-8 and TRBJ2-7, with 8 bases identical to TRBD1. This CDR3 region has 14 residues. The germline CDR1 and CDR2 sequences are SGHVS and FQNEAQ. J was trimmed by 2 bases and V by 5 bases; bases with no gene match: 5. CDR3 sequence (DNA): TGTGCCAGCAGCGCCAGGGACAGGACCTACGAGCAGTACTTC. Residues: CASSARDRTYEQYF.

This clonotype was counted many times. This beta chain appears as a stray read in a library generated for alpha chains; its size is not informative. The rearrangement links TRBV4-1 to TRBJ2-3; tentatively, D is TRBD1 (5 bases). Germline assignment: CDR1 MGHRA and CDR2 YSYEKL. Deletions cut 1 base from V and 4 bases from J, with 6 bases between. This CDR3 region has 13 residues. The CDR3 spells CASSQVTADTQYF. DNA of the CDR3: TGCGCCAGCAGCCAAGTGACAGCAGATACGCAGTATTTT.